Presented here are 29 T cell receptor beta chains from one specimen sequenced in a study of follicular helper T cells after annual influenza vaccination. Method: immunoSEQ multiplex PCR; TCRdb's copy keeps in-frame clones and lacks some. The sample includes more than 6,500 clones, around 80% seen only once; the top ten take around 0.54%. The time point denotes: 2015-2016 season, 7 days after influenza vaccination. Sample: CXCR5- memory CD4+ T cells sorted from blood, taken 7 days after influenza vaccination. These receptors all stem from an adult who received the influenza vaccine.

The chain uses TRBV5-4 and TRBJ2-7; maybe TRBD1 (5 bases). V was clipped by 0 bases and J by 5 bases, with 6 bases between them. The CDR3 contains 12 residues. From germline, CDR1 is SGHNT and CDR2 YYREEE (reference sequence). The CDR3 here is CASSLARDEQYF. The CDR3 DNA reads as TGTGCCAGCAGCTTGGCCAGGGACGAGCAGTACTTC. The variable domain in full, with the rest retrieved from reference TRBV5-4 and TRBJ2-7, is ETGVTQSPTHLIKTRGQQVTLRCSSQSGHNTVSWYQQALGQGPQFIFQYYREEENGRGNFPPRFSGLQFPNYSSELNVNALELDDSALYLCASSLARDEQYFGPGTRLTVT.

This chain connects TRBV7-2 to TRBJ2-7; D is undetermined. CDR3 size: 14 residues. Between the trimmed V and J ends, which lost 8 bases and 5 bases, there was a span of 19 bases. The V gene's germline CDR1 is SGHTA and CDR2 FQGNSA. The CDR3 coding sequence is TGTGCCAGCGGCCAACTTCGCGTGCTCCACGAGCAGTACTTC. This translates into CASGQLRVLHEQYF.

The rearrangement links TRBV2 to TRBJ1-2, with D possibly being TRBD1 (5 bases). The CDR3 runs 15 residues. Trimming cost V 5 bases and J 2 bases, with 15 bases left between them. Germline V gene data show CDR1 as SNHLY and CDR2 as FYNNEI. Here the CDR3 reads CASSIGHPRNYGYTF. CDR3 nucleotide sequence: TGTGCCAGCAGTATCGGACACCCACGGAACTATGGCTACACCTTC. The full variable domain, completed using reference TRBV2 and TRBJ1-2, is EPEVTQTPSHQVTQMGQEVILRCVPISNHLYFYWYRQILGQKVEFLVSFYNNEISEKSEIFDDQFSVERPDGSNFTLKIRSTKLEDSAMYFCASSIGHPRNYGYTFGSGTRLTVV.

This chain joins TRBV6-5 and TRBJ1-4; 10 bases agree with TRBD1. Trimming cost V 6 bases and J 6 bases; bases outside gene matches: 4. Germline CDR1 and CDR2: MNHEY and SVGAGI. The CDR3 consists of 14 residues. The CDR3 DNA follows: TGTGCCAGCAGGGGACAGGGGAGGGATGAAAAACTGTTTTTT. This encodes CASRGQGRDEKLFF.

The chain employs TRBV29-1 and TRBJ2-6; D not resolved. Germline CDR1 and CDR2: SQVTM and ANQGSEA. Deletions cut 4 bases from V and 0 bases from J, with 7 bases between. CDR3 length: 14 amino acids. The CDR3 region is CSVASLSGANVLTF. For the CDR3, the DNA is TGCAGCGTTGCCAGCCTCTCTGGGGCCAACGTCCTGACTTTC.

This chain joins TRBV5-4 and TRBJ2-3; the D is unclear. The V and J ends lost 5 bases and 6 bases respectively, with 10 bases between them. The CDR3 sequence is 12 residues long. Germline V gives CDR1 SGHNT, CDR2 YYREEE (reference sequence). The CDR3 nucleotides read TGTGCCAGCAGTGTAGTTTCCGATACGCAGTATTTT. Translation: CASSVVSDTQYF.

The CDR3 loop is CASSVTGNTEAFF. The CDR3 bases are TGTGCCAGCAGCGTCACAGGGAACACTGAAGCTTTCTTT. The chain has TRBV7-9 and TRBJ1-1; TRBD1 might be the D (5 bases). Trimming shortened V by 5 bases and J by 1 base, and 8 bases separated the two germline ends. There are 13 residues in the CDR3. Germline loops: CDR1 SEHNR, CDR2 FQNEAQ (reference sequence). Complete variable domain (other parts from reference TRBV7-9 and TRBJ1-1): DTGVSQNPRHKITKRGQNVTFRCDPISEHNRLYWYRQTLGQGPEFLTYFQNEAQLEKSRLLSDRFSAERPKGSFSTLEIQRTEQGDSAMYLCASSVTGNTEAFFGQGTRLTVV.

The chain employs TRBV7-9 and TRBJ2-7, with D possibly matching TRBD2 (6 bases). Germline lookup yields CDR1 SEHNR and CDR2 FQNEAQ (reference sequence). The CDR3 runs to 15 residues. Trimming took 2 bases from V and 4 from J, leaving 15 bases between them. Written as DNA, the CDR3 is TGTGCCAGCAGCTTAAGGGCTATGGGAGGATACGAGCAGTACTTC. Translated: CASSLRAMGGYEQYF.

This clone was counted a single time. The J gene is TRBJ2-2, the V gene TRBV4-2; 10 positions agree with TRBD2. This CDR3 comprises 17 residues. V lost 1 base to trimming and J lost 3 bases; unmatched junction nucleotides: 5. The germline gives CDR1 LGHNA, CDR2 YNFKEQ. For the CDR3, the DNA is TGTGCCAGCAGCCAAGTTGGTCTAGCGGGGGACACCGGGGAGCTGTTTTTT. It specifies CASSQVGLAGDTGELFF.

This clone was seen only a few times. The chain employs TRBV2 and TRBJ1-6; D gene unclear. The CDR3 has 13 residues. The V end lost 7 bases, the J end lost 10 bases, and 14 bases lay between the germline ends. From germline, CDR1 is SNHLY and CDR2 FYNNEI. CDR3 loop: CASIYTDGSPLHF. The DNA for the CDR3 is TGTGCCAGCATCTACACGGATGGCTCACCCCTCCACTTT. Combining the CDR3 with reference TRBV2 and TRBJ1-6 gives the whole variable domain EPEVTQTPSHQVTQMGQEVILRCVPISNHLYFYWYRQILGQKVEFLVSFYNNEISEKSEIFDDQFSVERPDGSNFTLKIRSTKLEDSAMYFCASIYTDGSPLHFGNGTRLTVT.

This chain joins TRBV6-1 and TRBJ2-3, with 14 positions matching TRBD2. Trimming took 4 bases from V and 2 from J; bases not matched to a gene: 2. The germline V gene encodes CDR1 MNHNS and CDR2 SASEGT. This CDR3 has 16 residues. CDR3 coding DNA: TGTGCCAGCAGTGGGACTAGCGGGGGGCTCACAGATACGCAGTATTTT. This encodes CASSGTSGGLTDTQYF.

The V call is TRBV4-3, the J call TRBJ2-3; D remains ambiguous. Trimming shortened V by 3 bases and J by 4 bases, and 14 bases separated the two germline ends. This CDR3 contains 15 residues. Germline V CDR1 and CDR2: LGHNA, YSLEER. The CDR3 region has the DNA TGCGCCAGCAGCCAGGATGCCCCCGGAGCAGATACGCAGTATTTT. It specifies CASSQDAPGADTQYF.

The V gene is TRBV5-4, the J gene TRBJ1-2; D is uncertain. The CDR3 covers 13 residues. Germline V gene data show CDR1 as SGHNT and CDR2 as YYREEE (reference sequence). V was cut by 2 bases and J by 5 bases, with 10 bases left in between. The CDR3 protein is CASSFYSGYGYTF. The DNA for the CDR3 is TGTGCCAGCAGCTTTTATTCCGGGTATGGCTACACCTTC.

The CDR3 DNA reads as TGTGCCAGCAGCTTGGACGCGGCAGGGGGAACAGATACGCAGTATTTT. Its translation: CASSLDAAGGTDTQYF. The chain couples TRBV7-8 to TRBJ2-3; 7 bases map to TRBD1. CDR3 length equals 16 residues. Per the germline V gene, CDR1 is SGHVS and CDR2 is FQNEAQ. Trimming at V came to 3 bases and at J to 3 bases, leaving 9 bases not matched to a gene.

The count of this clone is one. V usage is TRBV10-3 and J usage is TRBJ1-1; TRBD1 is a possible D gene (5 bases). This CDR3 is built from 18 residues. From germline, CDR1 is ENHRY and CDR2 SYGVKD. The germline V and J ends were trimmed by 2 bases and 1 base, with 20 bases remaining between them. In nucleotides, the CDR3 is TGTGCCATCAGTGAGCCTACAGGAATTGGGTATAGGAACACTGAAGCTTTCTTT. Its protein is CAISEPTGIGYRNTEAFF.

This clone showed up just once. In DNA, the CDR3 is TGCGCCAGCAGCCCTCGTGTACTAACCTACAATGAGCAGTTCTTC. It is translated as CASSPRVLTYNEQFF. The rearrangement joins TRBV4-1 to TRBJ2-1; no definite D call. Germline V CDR1 and CDR2: MGHRA, YSYEKL. The CDR3 length is 15 residues. The V and J ends lost 4 bases and 2 bases respectively, with 12 bases between them.

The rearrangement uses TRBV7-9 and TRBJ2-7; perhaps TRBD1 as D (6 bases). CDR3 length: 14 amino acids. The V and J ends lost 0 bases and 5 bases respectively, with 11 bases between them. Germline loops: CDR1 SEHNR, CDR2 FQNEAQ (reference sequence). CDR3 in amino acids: CASSLAAQGNEQYF. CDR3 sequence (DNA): TGTGCCAGCAGCTTAGCGGCACAGGGCAACGAGCAGTACTTC.

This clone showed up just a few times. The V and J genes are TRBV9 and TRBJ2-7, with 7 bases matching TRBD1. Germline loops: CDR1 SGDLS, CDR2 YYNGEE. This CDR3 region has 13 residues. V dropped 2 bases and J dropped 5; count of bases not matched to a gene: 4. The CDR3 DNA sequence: TGTGCCAGCAGCGTCCGGACAGGTGACGAGCAGTACTTC. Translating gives CASSVRTGDEQYF.

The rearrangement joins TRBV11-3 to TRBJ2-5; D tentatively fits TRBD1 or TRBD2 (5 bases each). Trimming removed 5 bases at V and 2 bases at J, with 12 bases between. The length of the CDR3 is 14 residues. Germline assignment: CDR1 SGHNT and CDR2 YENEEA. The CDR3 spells CASSLWDPQETQYF. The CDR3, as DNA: TGTGCCAGCAGCCTCTGGGACCCACAAGAGACCCAGTACTTC.

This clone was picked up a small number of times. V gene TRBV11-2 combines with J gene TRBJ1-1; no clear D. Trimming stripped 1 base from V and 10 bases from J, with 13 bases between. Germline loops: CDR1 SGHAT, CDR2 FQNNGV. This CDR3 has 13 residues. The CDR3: CASSLVAPLGAFF. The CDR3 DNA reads TGTGCCAGCAGCTTAGTGGCTCCGTTGGGAGCTTTCTTT.

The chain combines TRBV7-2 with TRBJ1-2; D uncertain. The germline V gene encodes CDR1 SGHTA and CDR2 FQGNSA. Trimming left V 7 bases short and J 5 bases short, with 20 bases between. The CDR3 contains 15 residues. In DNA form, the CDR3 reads TGTGCCAGCACCTATCGTAGCCGGGATAGGTATGGCTACACCTTC. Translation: CASTYRSRDRYGYTF.

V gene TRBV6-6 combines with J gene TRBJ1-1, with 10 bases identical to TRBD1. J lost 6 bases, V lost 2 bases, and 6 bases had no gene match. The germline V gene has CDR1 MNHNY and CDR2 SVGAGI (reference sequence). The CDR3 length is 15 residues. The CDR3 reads CASSYQDRGRPEAFF. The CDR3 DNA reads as TGTGCCAGCAGTTACCAAGACAGGGGGCGGCCTGAAGCTTTCTTT.

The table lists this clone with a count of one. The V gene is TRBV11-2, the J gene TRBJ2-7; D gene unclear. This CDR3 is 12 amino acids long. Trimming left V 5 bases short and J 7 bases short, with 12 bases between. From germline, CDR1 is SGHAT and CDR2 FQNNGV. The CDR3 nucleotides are TGTGCCAGCAGCCCAGACCAAAGGGAGCAGTACTTC. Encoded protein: CASSPDQREQYF.

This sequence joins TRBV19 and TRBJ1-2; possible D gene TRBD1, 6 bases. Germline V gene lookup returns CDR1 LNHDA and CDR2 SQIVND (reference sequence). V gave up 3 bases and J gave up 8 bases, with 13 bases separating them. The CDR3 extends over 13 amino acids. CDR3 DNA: TGTGCCAGTAGTATCCCCAGGGGCCACGGCTACACCTTC. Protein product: CASSIPRGHGYTF.

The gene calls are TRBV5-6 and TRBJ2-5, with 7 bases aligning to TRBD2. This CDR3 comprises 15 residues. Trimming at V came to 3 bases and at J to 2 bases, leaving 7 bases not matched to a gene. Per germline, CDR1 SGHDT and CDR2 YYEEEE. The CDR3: CASSSPGTTQETQYF. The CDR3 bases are TGTGCCAGCAGCTCCCCCGGGACTACACAAGAGACCCAGTACTTC.

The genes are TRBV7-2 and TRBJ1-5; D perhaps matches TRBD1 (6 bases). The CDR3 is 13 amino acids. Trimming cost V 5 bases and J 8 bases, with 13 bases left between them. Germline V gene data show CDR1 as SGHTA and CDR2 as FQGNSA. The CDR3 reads CASSQLGGEPQHF. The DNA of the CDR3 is TGTGCCAGCAGCCAACTCGGGGGCGAGCCCCAGCATTTT.

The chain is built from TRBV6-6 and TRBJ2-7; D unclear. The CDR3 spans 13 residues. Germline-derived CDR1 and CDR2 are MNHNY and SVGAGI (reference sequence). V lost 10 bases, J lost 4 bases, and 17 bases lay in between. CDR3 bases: TGTGCCACTCGTGACACAGAGCCTTACGAGCAGTACTTC. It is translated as CATRDTEPYEQYF.

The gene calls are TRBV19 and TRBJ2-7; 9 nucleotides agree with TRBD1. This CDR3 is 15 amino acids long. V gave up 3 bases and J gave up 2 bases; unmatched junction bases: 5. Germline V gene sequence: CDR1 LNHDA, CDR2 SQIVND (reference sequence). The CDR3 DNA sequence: TGTGCCAGTAGTATTTCAGGGACAGGGACCTACGAGCAGTACTTC. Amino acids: CASSISGTGTYEQYF. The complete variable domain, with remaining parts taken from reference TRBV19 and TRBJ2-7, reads DGGITQSPKYLFRKEGQNVTLSCEQNLNHDAMYWYRQDPGQGLRLIYYSQIVNDFQKGDIAEGYSVSREKKESFPLTVTSAQKNPTAFYLCASSISGTGTYEQYFGPGTRLTVT.

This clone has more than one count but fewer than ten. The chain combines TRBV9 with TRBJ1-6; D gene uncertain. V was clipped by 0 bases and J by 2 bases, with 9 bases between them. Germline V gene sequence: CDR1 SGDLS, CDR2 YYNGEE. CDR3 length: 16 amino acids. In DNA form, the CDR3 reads TGTGCCAGCAGCGTAGGGGTTAGGGCCTATAATTCACCCCTCCACTTT. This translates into CASSVGVRAYNSPLHF.